Below, 29 T cell receptor beta chains from the same sample are listed, as sequenced in a study of monozygotic twins with inflammatory bowel disease. With the 5' RACE reads reprocessed, TCRdb shows one record per CDR3 protein and no DNA. In total, the table holds some 200,000 distinct CDR3 sequences. The sequenced sample consisted of blood. The source is a human donor with ulcerative colitis or Crohn's disease, or a healthy co-twin of an affected twin (not recorded which).

The genes are TRBV20-1 and TRBJ1-1; TCRdb names TRBD1, which stays unverified in the absence of DNA. The CDR3 is 13 amino acids. Germline loops: CDR1 DFQATT, CDR2 SNEGSKA (reference sequence). The CDR3 spells CSAPGRGGTEAFF.

J is TRBJ2-2 and V is TRBV7-2. Germline V gives CDR1 SGHTA, CDR2 FQGNSA. CDR3 length equals 17 residues. This CDR3 is CASSLLAASANTGELFF.

The rearrangement joins TRBV5-4 to TRBJ2-1; lacking DNA, the TRBD1 call made by TCRdb goes unchecked. Per the germline V gene, CDR1 is SGHNT and CDR2 is YYREEE (reference sequence). The CDR3 spans 16 residues. CDR3 amino acids: CASSISDRGSYNEQFF.

J is TRBJ2-1 and V is TRBV3-1; TCRdb lists TRBD2, though no DNA is available to test this call. The CDR3 runs to 16 residues. The germline V gene has CDR1 LGHDT and CDR2 YNNKEL (reference sequence). CDR3 residues: CASSLTWVGGGNEQFF.

V and J are TRBV6-1 and TRBJ1-3. This CDR3 region has 14 residues. CDR1 and CDR2 (germline): MNHNS, SASEGT. CDR3: CASRIDFSGNTIYF.

The genes are TRBV20-1 and TRBJ2-1; TCRdb's D call, TRBD2, is unchecked because there is no DNA. The CDR3 has 13 residues. Germline lookup yields CDR1 DFQATT and CDR2 SNEGSKA (reference sequence). The CDR3 loop reads CSAPGLLYNEQFF.

The V call is TRBV19, the J call TRBJ2-1; TCRdb reports TRBD1, a call that lacks DNA to check it against. Germline lookup yields CDR1 LNHDA and CDR2 SQIVND (reference sequence). This CDR3 has 15 amino acids. This chain's CDR3 is CASSIAAGANNEQFF.

The chain is built from TRBV5-1 and TRBJ2-1; TCRdb's D call of TRBD1 is untestable without DNA. The germline V gene encodes CDR1 SGHRS and CDR2 YFSETQ. CDR3 length equals 15 residues. Here the CDR3 reads CASSLGQGARREQFF.

This chain links TRBV29-1 with TRBJ2-7; TCRdb's assignment of TRBD1 cannot be checked, as there is no DNA. There are 15 residues in the CDR3. Germline lookup yields CDR1 SQVTM and CDR2 ANQGSEA. The CDR3: CSVEALQGSNYEQYF.

The rearrangement uses TRBV7-9 and TRBJ1-1. The CDR3 is 14 amino acids. The V gene's germline CDR1 is SEHNR and CDR2 FQNEAQ (reference sequence). CDR3 sequence reads: CASSPARRNTEAFF.

CDR3: CSVEDRTNYGYTF. The chain is built from TRBV29-1 and TRBJ1-2. The CDR3 is made up of 13 amino acids. Germline V gene data show CDR1 as SQVTM and CDR2 as ANQGSEA.

The chain couples TRBV5-4 to TRBJ2-7; TCRdb selects TRBD1, and the lack of DNA leaves this call unchecked. The CDR3 length is 13 residues. CDR1 is SGHNT and CDR2 is YYREEE in the germline V gene (reference sequence). The CDR3 protein is CAISPGPTYEQYF.

V gene TRBV12-3 or TRBV12-4 combines with J gene TRBJ1-2; lacking DNA, the TRBD1 call made by TCRdb goes unchecked. CDR3 length: 14 residues. The CDR3 sequence: CASSLGPALYGYTF.

The chain combines TRBV12-3 or TRBV12-4 with TRBJ1-5. CDR3 length: 13 amino acids. This CDR3 reads CASSLDSNQPQHF.

V is TRBV7-3 and J is TRBJ2-7; TCRdb's D call, TRBD1, is unchecked because there is no DNA. The CDR3 consists of 16 residues. Germline CDR1 and CDR2: SGHTA and FQGTGA. The CDR3 loop reads CASSLMGTGFHYEQYF.

This chain's CDR3 is CASSLMGTSGRRSAYEQYF. This rearrangement joins TRBV11-2 to TRBJ2-7; TCRdb proposes TRBD2, but this gene call is untestable without DNA. Germline CDR1 is SGHAT and CDR2 is FQNNGV. This CDR3 is 19 amino acids long.

The V gene is TRBV5-5, the J gene TRBJ1-1. Looked up from germline, CDR1 is SGHKS and CDR2 is YYEKEE (reference sequence). The CDR3 spans 11 residues. CDR3 in amino acids: CASSPYTEAFF.

The chain is built from TRBV24-1 and TRBJ2-3; with no DNA, the TCRdb D assignment of TRBD2 cannot be verified. This CDR3 has 15 residues. Germline V gene data show CDR1 as KGHDR and CDR2 as SFDVKD. This CDR3 is CATSDPAGGTDTQYF.

The chain combines TRBV9 with TRBJ2-2; TCRdb's D call, TRBD2, is unchecked because there is no DNA. Germline V gives CDR1 SGDLS, CDR2 YYNGEE. CDR3 length: 16 residues. The CDR3 sequence: CASSVEGLAGAGELFF.

The chain is built from TRBV7-2 and TRBJ2-5; the D gene TCRdb calls, TRBD1, cannot be checked with no DNA. Germline assignment: CDR1 SGHTA and CDR2 FQGNSA. The CDR3 length is 16 residues. CDR3 sequence: CASSYSGTGGTETQYF.

V gene TRBV5-1 combines with J gene TRBJ2-7. Germline V gives CDR1 SGHRS, CDR2 YFSETQ. This CDR3 has 12 amino acids. The CDR3 reads CASSPDLYEQYF.

This chain connects TRBV4-1 to TRBJ2-5; TCRdb proposes TRBD1, but this gene call is untestable without DNA. The CDR3 contains 13 residues. In germline, CDR1 is MGHRA, CDR2 YSYEKL. CDR3: CASRGSGKETQYF.

The chain is built from TRBV9 and TRBJ1-1. The CDR3 contains 14 residues. Germline assignment: CDR1 SGDLS and CDR2 YYNGEE. CDR3 sequence: CASSLPATNTDAFF.

The V gene is TRBV14, the J gene TRBJ2-3; TCRdb outputs TRBD1, but without DNA this stays unchecked. Germline-derived CDR1 and CDR2 are SGHDN and FVKESK. This CDR3 contains 15 residues. The CDR3 is CASSPRLQGTDTQYF.

The chain uses TRBV3-1 and TRBJ1-2. The CDR3 contains 11 residues. Germline V lookup: CDR1 LGHDT, CDR2 YNNKEL (reference sequence). The CDR3 reads CASSQYYGYTF.

The chain employs TRBV6-6 and TRBJ2-7; without DNA, the TCRdb call of TRBD1 cannot be checked. Germline values: CDR1 MNHNY, CDR2 SVGAGI (reference sequence). The CDR3 is made up of 14 amino acids. The CDR3 loop is CASTQGGPTYEQYF.

The chain couples TRBV7-2 to TRBJ2-7; TCRdb's assignment of TRBD2 cannot be checked, as there is no DNA. Germline CDR1 reads SGHTA; CDR2 reads FQGNSA. This CDR3 is 17 amino acids long. The CDR3 region is CASSSTLGLAGGNEQYF.

The genes are TRBV11-3 and TRBJ1-6; TCRdb's D call, TRBD1, is unchecked because there is no DNA. The CDR3 loop spans 13 amino acids. From germline, CDR1 is SGHNT and CDR2 YENEEA. CDR3 sequence: CASGQGGNSPLHF.

This chain connects TRBV19 to TRBJ2-3; there is no DNA to check the TCRdb D call of TRBD2. Looked up from germline, CDR1 is LNHDA and CDR2 is SQIVND (reference sequence). This CDR3 has 17 residues. CDR3 amino acids: CASSRAGGSGGTDTQYF.